What follows are 14 T cell receptor beta chains derived from one specimen sequenced in a study of T cell repertoires in cytomegalovirus infection. MiXCR, applied by TCRdb to the reads, yields one record per CDR3 protein. The data show 200,000 to 300,000 distinct CDR3 sequences, 9% to 15% seen once. Sample: PBMCs. All receptors derive from a human donor in good health (CMV status not recorded). Some clones in this sample may be carry-over from other donors' samples.

This clonotype has at least ten counts. The chain uses TRBV19 and TRBJ1-2; 9 bases are shared with TRBD1. Per germline, CDR1 LNHDA and CDR2 SQIVND (reference sequence). This CDR3 comprises 13 residues. J lost 11 bases, V lost 5 bases, and 9 bases had no gene match. In nucleotides, the CDR3 is TGTGCCAGTAGTGTGGGACAGGGATTGGCATACACCTTC. Protein product: CASSVGQGLAYTF.

There are many counts of this clonotype. The J gene is TRBJ2-3, the V gene TRBV7-9; 14 bases match TRBD2. CDR1 is SEHNR and CDR2 is FQNEAQ in the germline V gene (reference sequence). Trimming at V came to 5 bases and at J to 6 bases, leaving 13 bases not matched to a gene. The CDR3 has 18 residues. In nucleotides, the CDR3 is TGTGCCAGCAGCCTCCGACTAGCGGGAGGGCCTTCACCTGATACGCAGTATTTT. Protein sequence: CASSLRLAGGPSPDTQYF.

This clonotype was detected only a few times. Just one base apart from a much larger clone, this may be a read error. The chain recombines TRBV7-2 with TRBJ1-4; no reliable D call. Germline V CDR1 and CDR2: SGHTA, FQGNSA. The CDR3 contains 14 residues. The CDR3 spells CASTPRAGNEKLLF. The CDR3 DNA follows: TGTGCCAGCACTCCGCGGGCGGGTAATGAAAAACTGCTTTTT.

The sample holds many counts of this clonotype. The chain carries TRBV7-7 and TRBJ1-4, with D uncertain. Trimming removed 1 base at V and 8 bases at J, with 8 bases between. Germline V gene data show CDR1 as SSHAT and CDR2 as FNYEAQ (reference sequence). The CDR3 has 13 residues. CDR3 sequence: CASSLGEGEKLFF. The CDR3 DNA follows: TGTGCCAGCAGCTTAGGCGAGGGCGAAAAACTGTTTTTT.

The chain couples TRBV30 to TRBJ2-3; TRBD1 agrees at 10 bases. This CDR3 is 12 amino acids long. V lost 5 bases and J lost 7; bases outside the gene matches: 3. The V gene's germline CDR1 is GTSNPN and CDR2 SVGIG (reference sequence). CDR3 nucleotides: TGTGCCTGGGGGACAGGGGCGAATACGCAGTATTTT. Protein product: CAWGTGANTQYF. The whole variable domain, remainder taken from reference TRBV30 and TRBJ2-3, is SQTIHQWPATLVQPVGSPLSLECTVEGTSNPNLYWYRQAAGRGLQLLFYSVGIGQISSEVPQNLSASRPQDRQFILSSKKLLLSDSGFYLCAWGTGANTQYFGPGTRLTVL.

Many counts were recorded for this clonotype. The chain links TRBV2 to TRBJ2-1; D is ambiguous. The CDR3 is 16 residues long. Germline V gene lookup returns CDR1 SNHLY and CDR2 FYNNEI. V lost 0 bases and J 5 bases, leaving 14 bases between the germline ends. CDR3 nucleotide sequence: TGTGCCAGCAGTGAAGCGGGAAATCTTGCAGACAATGAGCAGTTCTTC. Residues: CASSEAGNLADNEQFF.

The J gene is TRBJ2-1, the V gene TRBV29-1, with D maybe TRBD2 (5 bases). The germline V gene encodes CDR1 SQVTM and CDR2 ANQGSEA. The CDR3 is made up of 16 amino acids. V was clipped by 6 bases and J by 2 bases, with 20 bases between them. The CDR3 sequence: CSVRAGSGLAYNEQFF. The CDR3 DNA follows: TGCAGCGTACGCGCCGGTAGTGGACTCGCCTACAATGAGCAGTTCTTC.

The chain employs TRBV20-1 and TRBJ2-1; TRBD2 matches at 7 bases. Germline V gene sequence: CDR1 DFQATT, CDR2 SNEGSKA (reference sequence). The CDR3 sequence is 14 residues long. J gave up 4 bases and V 3 bases, and 6 bases lay outside the gene matches. CDR3 nucleotide sequence: TGCAGTGCTAGTCTTGCTAGCGGTTACAATGAGCAGTTCTTC. The encoded protein is CSASLASGYNEQFF.

This clonotype has at least ten counts. V and J are TRBV7-2 and TRBJ1-1, with 8 nucleotides matching TRBD1. After removal of 5 bases from V and 1 base from J, the junction contained 9 bases not matched to a gene. CDR3 size: 16 residues. CDR1 SGHTA and CDR2 FQGNSA come from the germline V gene. The CDR3 loop reads CASSPRAGTGNTEAFF. The CDR3 nucleotides read TGTGCCAGCAGCCCCCGCGCCGGGACAGGGAACACTGAAGCTTTCTTT.

Ten or more counts support this clonotype. V usage is TRBV7-2 and J usage is TRBJ1-1; 8 positions match TRBD1. V was clipped by 7 bases and J by 2 bases; unmatched bases: 12. The CDR3 runs 16 residues. CDR1 SGHTA and CDR2 FQGNSA come from the germline V gene. The CDR3 DNA follows: TGTGCCAGCACCTCAATACCAGGGGGCCGCAACACTGAAGCTTTCTTT. This encodes CASTSIPGGRNTEAFF.

The chain is built from TRBV11-1 and TRBJ2-1, with 8 bases that match TRBD2. Germline assignment: CDR1 SGHAT and CDR2 FQDESV (reference sequence). The CDR3 is 15 residues long. The J segment lost 6 bases and the V segment lost 5 bases, leaving 9 bases of the junction unmatched. CDR3 in amino acids: CASSPRTSPLNEQFF. Written as DNA, the CDR3 is TGTGCCAGCAGCCCCCGGACTAGCCCCCTCAATGAGCAGTTCTTC. Filled out from reference TRBV11-1 and TRBJ2-1, the complete variable domain reads EAEVAQSPRYKITEKSQAVAFWCDPISGHATLYWYRQILGQGPELLVQFQDESVVDDSQLPKDRFSAERLKGVDSTLKIQPAELGDSAMYLCASSPRTSPLNEQFFGPGTRLTVL.

There are many counts of this clonotype. The rearrangement links TRBV12-3 or TRBV12-4 to TRBJ1-2, with 7 positions matching TRBD1. The CDR3 has 16 residues. The junction had 11 bases not matched to a gene; V was cut back by 3 bases and J by 4 bases. The CDR3: CASSFSGTARIYGYTF. The CDR3 nucleotides read TGTGCCAGCAGTTTTTCAGGGACAGCTCGAATCTATGGCTACACCTTC.

This clonotype was recorded at least ten times. V usage is TRBV6-5 and J usage is TRBJ1-1; a weak D match, TRBD1 (6 bases). CDR1 and CDR2 from the germline V gene are MNHEY and SVGAGI. The CDR3 spans 15 residues. The V gene lost 2 bases and the J gene lost 4 bases, with 14 bases spanning the gap. CDR3 sequence (DNA): TGTGCCAGCAGTTACGAGGGGGGGCGCGTCACTGAAGCTTTCTTT. Protein: CASSYEGGRVTEAFF.

This clonotype showed up many times. The rearrangement uses TRBV7-2 and TRBJ2-1; perhaps TRBD2 as D (6 bases). V lost 0 bases, J lost 7 bases, and 10 bases lay in between. CDR1 and CDR2 (germline): SGHTA, FQGNSA. The CDR3 covers 14 residues. Written as DNA, the CDR3 is TGTGCCAGCAGCTTAGCAGGGACTTCTAATGAGCAGTTCTTC. It yields the protein CASSLAGTSNEQFF.